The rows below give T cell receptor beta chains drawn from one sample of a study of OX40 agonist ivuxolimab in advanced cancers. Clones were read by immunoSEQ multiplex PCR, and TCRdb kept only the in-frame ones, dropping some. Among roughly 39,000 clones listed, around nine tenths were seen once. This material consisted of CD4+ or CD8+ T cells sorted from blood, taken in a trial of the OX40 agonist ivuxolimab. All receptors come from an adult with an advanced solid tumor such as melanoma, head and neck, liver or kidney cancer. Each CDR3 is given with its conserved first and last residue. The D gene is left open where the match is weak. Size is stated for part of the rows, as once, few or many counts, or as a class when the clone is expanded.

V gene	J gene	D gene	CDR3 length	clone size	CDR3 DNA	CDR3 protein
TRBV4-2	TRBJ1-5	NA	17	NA	TGTGCCAGCAGCCAACAACTTACAGGGAGCAGCAATCAGCCCCAGCATTTT	CASSQQLTGSSNQPQHF
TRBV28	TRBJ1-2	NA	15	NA	TGTGCCAGCAGTTTATTGTTACGAGGGTCCTATGGCTACACCTTC	CASSLLLRGSYGYTF
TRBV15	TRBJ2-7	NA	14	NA	TGTGCCACCAGCAGCCGTATTAGCTCCTACGAGCAGTACTTC	CATSSRISSYEQYF
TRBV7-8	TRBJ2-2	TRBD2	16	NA	TGTGCCAGCAGCTCTTCCCGGACTAGCCCGACCGGGGAGCTGTTTTTT	CASSSSRTSPTGELFF
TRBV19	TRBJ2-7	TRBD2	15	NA	TGTGCCAGTAGGATTTTAGCGGGAGGGAGCTACGAGCAGTACTTC	CASRILAGGSYEQYF
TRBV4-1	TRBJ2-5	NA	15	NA	TGCGCCAGCAGCCTTGCGGTGACTAACCAAGAGACCCAGTACTTC	CASSLAVTNQETQYF
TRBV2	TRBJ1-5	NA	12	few	TGTGCCAGCAGTCCTATCAATCAGCCCCAGCATTTT	CASSPINQPQHF
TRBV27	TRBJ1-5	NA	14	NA	TGTGCCAGCAGTCCTCGCGCAGGGAATCAGCCCCAGCATTTT	CASSPRAGNQPQHF
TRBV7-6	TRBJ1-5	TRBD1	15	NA	TGTGCCAGCAGCGCAAGACAGGGGATGAATCAGCCCCAGCATTTT	CASSARQGMNQPQHF
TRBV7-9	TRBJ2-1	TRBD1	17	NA	TGTGCCAGCAGCCTAAGGATGGGACAGGGCTACTACAATGAGCAGTTCTTC	CASSLRMGQGYYNEQFF
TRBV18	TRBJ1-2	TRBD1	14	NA	TGTGCCAGCTCTACCGTTTCAGGGGGCGATGGCTACACCTTC	CASSTVSGGDGYTF
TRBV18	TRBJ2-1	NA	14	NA	TGTGCCAGCTCACCACTACACGCCGGCAATGAGCAGTTCTTC	CASSPLHAGNEQFF
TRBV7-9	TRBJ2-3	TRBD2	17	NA	TGTGCCAGCAGCCCCGGACTAGCGGGAAGTCGGACAGATACGCAGTATTTT	CASSPGLAGSRTDTQYF
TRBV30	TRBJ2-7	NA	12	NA	TGTGCCTGGAGCAGTCTAAACTACGAGCAGTACTTC	CAWSSLNYEQYF
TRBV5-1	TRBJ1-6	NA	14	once	TGCGCCAGCAGCTTTTCGGGACATGACTCACCCCTCCACTTT	CASSFSGHDSPLHF
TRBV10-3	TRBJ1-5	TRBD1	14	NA	TGTGCCACCGCGAAACAGGGGGCAGGTCAGCCCCAGCATTTT	CATAKQGAGQPQHF
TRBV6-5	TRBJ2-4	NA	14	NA	TGTGCCAGCAGATATAGGGGTGCCAAAAACATTCAGTACTTC	CASRYRGAKNIQYF
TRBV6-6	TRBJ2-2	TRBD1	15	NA	TGTGCCAGCAGAGGGACAGGGGACGGCACCGGGGAGCTGTTTTTT	CASRGTGDGTGELFF
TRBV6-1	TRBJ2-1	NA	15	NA	TGTGCCAGCAGTGCCCTCCCCCCTAGCGATAATGAGCAGTTCTTC	CASSALPPSDNEQFF
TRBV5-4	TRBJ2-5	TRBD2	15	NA	TGTGCCAGCAGCACGGGACTAGCGGGAGGGGAGACCCAGTACTTC	CASSTGLAGGETQYF
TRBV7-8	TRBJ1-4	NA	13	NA	TGTGCCAGCAGCTTAGTGGTGAATGAAAAACTGTTTTTT	CASSLVVNEKLFF
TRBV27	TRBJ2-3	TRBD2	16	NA	TGTGCCAGCCGCTTGAAGGGACTAGCGGGACCAGATACGCAGTATTTT	CASRLKGLAGPDTQYF
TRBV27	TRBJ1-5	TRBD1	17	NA	TGTGCCAGCAGTTTGGGGGACAGGAGTCATAGCAATCAGCCCCAGCATTTT	CASSLGDRSHSNQPQHF
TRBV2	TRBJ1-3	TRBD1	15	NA	TGTGCCAGCAGCCCGAACAGGGGATCTGGAAACACCATATATTTT	CASSPNRGSGNTIYF
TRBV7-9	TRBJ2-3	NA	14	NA	TGTGCCAGCAGCCCCGATGGAAGGAATTCGGGGCAGTATTTT	CASSPDGRNSGQYF
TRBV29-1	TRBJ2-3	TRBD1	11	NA	TGCAGCGGACACAGGGGAGATACGCAGTATTTT	CSGHRGDTQYF
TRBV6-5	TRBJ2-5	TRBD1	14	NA	TGTGCCAGCAGGTCCTGGGACAGTCAAGAGACCCAGTACTTC	CASRSWDSQETQYF
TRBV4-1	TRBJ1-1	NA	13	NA	TGCGCCAGCAGCCAAGATACCCGAGATGAAGCTTTCTTT	CASSQDTRDEAFF